This T cell receptor (beta chain) was profiled in a study of T cell responses to AZD1222 COVID-19 vaccine. Assay: immunoSEQ multiplex PCR; the TCRdb copy retains only in-frame clones and omits some. The sample records about 86,000 clones, around 80% being singletons. This clone has a single count. The CDR3 spans 11 residues. Germline values: CDR1 SGHNT, CDR2 YENEEA. V shed 6 bases and J shed 6 bases, with 6 bases lying between them. The source material was peripheral blood, sampled on day 0 of AZD1222 vaccination. The chain is built from TRBV11-3 and TRBJ2-1; D gene uncertain. The source is an adult in good health. The CDR3 reads CASRASNEQFF. DNA of the CDR3: TGTGCCAGCAGGGCTAGCAATGAGCAGTTCTTC.